This T cell receptor (beta chain) was obtained from a study of OX40 agonist ivuxolimab in advanced cancers. Study-level information: Ivuxolimab, an agonistic anti-OX40 (CD134) antibody, was given to patients. Patients with prior anti-PD-1, anti-PD-L1 or anti-CTLA-4 therapy were eligible; about 40% had some. Points from the study as a whole: CD4+ and CD8+ T cells in blood underwent clonal expansion by week 6 at 0.1 to 3.0 mg/kg.

TCRdb's copy holds only in-frame clones and misses some; the assay was immunoSEQ multiplex PCR. In the table there are around 74,000 clones, 70% to 85% of which are singletons. Blood sampling was done at baseline, cycle 4 day 1, and cycle 7 day 1. A remark on this clone: The antigen is undetermined.

This CDR3 is built from 14 residues. V dropped 5 bases and J dropped 1 base, with 13 bases sitting between them. Per germline, CDR1 GTSNPN and CDR2 SVGIG (reference sequence). Sequenced here: CD4+ or CD8+ T cells sorted from blood, sampled in a trial of the OX40 agonist ivuxolimab. The receptor was isolated from an adult with an advanced solid tumor such as melanoma, head and neck, liver or kidney cancer. The chain recombines TRBV30 with TRBJ2-3; D is unresolved. In DNA, the CDR3 is TGTGCCTGGTCCCGAAGGCGGCGCACAGATACGCAGTATTTT. This encodes CAWSRRRRTDTQYF.